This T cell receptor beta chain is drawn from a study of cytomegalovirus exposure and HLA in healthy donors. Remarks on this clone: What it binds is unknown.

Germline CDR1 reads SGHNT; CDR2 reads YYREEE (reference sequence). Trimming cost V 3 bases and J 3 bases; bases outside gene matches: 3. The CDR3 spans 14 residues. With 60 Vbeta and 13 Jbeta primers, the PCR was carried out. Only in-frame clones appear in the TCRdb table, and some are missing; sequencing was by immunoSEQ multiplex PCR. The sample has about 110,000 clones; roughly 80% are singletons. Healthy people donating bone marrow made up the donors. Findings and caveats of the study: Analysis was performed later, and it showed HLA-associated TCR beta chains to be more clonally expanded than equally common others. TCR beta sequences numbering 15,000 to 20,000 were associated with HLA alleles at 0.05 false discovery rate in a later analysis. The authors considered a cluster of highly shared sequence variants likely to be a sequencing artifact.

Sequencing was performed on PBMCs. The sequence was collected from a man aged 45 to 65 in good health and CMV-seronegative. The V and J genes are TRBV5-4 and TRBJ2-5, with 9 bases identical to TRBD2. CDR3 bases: TGTGCCAGCAGCTCCAGACTAGCGGAAGAGACCCAGTACTTC. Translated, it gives CASSSRLAEETQYF. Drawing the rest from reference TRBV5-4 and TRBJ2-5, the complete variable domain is ETGVTQSPTHLIKTRGQQVTLRCSSQSGHNTVSWYQQALGQGPQFIFQYYREEENGRGNFPPRFSGLQFPNYSSELNVNALELDDSALYLCASSSRLAEETQYFGPGTRLLVL.